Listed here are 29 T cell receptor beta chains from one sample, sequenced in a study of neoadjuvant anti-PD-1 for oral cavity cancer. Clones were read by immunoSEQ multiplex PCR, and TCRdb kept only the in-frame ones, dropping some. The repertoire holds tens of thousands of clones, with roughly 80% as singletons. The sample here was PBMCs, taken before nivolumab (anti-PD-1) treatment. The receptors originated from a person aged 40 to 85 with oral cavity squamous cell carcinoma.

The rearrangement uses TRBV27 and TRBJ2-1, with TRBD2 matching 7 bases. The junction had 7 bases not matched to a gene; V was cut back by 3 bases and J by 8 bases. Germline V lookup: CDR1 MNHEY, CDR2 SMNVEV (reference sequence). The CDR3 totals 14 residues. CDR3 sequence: CASSLQGGLHEQFF. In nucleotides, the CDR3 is TGTGCCAGCAGTTTGCAGGGAGGGTTGCATGAGCAGTTCTTC.

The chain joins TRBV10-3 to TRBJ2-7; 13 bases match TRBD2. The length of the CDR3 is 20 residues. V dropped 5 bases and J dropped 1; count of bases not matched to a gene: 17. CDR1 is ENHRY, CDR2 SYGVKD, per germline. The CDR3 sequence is CAISRLAGGGGEATSYEQYF. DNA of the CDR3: TGTGCCATCAGTCGACTAGCGGGAGGAGGCGGGGAGGCCACATCCTACGAGCAGTACTTC.

DNA for the CDR3: TGTGCCAGCAGCGTAGGGGATAGCGGACACACAGATACGCAGTATTTT. Protein: CASSVGDSGHTDTQYF. The chain joins TRBV9 to TRBJ2-3; perhaps TRBD2 as D (6 bases). V was clipped by 0 bases and J by 2 bases, with 13 bases between them. The CDR3 totals 16 residues. Germline CDR1 is SGDLS and CDR2 is YYNGEE.

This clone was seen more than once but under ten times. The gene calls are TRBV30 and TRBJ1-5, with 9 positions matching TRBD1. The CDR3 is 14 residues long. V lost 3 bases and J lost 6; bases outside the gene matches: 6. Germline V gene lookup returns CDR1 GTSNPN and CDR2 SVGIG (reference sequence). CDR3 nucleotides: TGTGCCTGGAGGCGGACAGGGGTCACTCAGCCCCAGCATTTT. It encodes CAWRRTGVTQPQHF. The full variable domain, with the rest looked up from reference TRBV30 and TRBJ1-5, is SQTIHQWPATLVQPVGSPLSLECTVEGTSNPNLYWYRQAAGRGLQLLFYSVGIGQISSEVPQNLSASRPQDRQFILSSKKLLLSDSGFYLCAWRRTGVTQPQHFGDGTRLSIL.

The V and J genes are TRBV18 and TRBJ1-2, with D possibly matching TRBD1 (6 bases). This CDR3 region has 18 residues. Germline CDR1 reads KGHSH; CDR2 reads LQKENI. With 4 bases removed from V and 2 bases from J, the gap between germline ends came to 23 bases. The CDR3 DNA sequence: TGTGCCAGCTCACGGGTGACAGGTGCCCCAGGTGGGAACTATGGCTACACCTTC. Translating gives CASSRVTGAPGGNYGYTF.

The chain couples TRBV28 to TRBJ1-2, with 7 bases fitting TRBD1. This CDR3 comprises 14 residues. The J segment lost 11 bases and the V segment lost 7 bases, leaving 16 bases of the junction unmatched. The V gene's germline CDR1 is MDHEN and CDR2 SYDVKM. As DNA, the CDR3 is TGTGCCAGCACCTCACATACCGGGACAGTCTGGTACACCTTC. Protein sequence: CASTSHTGTVWYTF.

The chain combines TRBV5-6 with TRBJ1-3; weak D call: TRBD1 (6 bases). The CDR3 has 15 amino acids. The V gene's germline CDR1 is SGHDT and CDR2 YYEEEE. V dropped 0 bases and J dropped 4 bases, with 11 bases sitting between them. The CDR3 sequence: CASSLETGGGNTIYF. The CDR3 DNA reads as TGTGCCAGCAGCTTGGAGACAGGCGGGGGAAACACCATATATTTT.

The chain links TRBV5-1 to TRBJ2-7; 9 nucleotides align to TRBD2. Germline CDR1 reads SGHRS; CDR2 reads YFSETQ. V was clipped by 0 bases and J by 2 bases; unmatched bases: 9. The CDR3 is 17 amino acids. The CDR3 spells CASSLAPVTSGAYEQYF. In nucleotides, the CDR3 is TGCGCCAGCAGCTTGGCCCCCGTGACTAGCGGAGCCTACGAGCAGTACTTC.

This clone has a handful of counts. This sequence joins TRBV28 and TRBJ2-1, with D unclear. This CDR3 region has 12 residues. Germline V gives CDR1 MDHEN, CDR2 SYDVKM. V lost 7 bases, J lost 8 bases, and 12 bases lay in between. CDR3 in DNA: TGTGCCAGCAAAACAGTGGGCCATGAGCAGTTCTTC. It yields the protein CASKTVGHEQFF.

The CDR3 loop reads CASSYSRDRNSPLHF. CDR3 coding DNA: TGTGCCAGCAGTTACTCCCGGGACAGGAATTCACCCCTCCACTTT. The chain is built from TRBV6-5 and TRBJ1-6, with TRBD1 matching over 8 bases. Germline CDR1 MNHEY, CDR2 SVGAGI. This CDR3 has 15 amino acids. The junction had 2 bases not matched to a gene; V was cut back by 0 bases and J by 7 bases.

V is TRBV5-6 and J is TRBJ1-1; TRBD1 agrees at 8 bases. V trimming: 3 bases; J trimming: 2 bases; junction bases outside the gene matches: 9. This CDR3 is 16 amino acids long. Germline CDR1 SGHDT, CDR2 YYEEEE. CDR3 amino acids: CASSWATGTGNTEAFF. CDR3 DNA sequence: TGTGCCAGCAGCTGGGCTACCGGGACAGGTAACACTGAAGCTTTCTTT.

CDR3 in amino acids: CASSMDRGYTGELFF. In DNA, the CDR3 is TGTGCCAGCAGCATGGACAGGGGGTACACCGGGGAGCTGTTTTTT. The V gene is TRBV2, the J gene TRBJ2-2; 10 positions match TRBD1. The CDR3 totals 15 residues. From germline, CDR1 is SNHLY and CDR2 FYNNEI. V was clipped by 6 bases and J by 3 bases; unmatched bases: 4.

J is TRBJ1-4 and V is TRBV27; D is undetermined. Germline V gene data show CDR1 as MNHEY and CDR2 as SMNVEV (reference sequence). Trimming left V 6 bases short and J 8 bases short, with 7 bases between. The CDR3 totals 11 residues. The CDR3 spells CASRLGEKLFF. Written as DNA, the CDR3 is TGTGCCAGCAGGTTGGGGGAAAAACTGTTTTTT.

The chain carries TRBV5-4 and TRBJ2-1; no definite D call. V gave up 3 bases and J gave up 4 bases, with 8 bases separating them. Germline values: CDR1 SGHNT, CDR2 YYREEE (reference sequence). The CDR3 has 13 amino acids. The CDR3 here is CASSSTPYNEQFF. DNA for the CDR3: TGTGCCAGCAGCTCGACGCCTTACAATGAGCAGTTCTTC.

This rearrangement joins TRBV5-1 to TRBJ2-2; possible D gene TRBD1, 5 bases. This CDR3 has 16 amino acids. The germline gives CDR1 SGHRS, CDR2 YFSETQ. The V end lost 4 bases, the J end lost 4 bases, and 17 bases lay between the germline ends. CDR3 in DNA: TGCGCCAGCAGCGTCCGTCAGAGGACAAGCACCGGGGAGCTGTTTTTT. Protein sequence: CASSVRQRTSTGELFF.

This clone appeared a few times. CDR3 DNA sequence: TGTGCCACCAGCAGAGGGCTACCTAGCAATCAGCCCCAGCATTTT. It specifies CATSRGLPSNQPQHF. The chain couples TRBV15 to TRBJ1-5; D remains ambiguous. Trimming took 1 base from V and 0 from J, leaving 7 bases between them. CDR1 is LNHNV and CDR2 is YYDKDF in the germline V gene (reference sequence). CDR3 size: 15 residues.

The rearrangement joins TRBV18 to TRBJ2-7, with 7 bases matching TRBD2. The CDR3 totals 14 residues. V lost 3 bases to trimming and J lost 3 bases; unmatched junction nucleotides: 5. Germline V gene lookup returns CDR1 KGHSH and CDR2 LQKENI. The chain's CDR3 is CASSPHAGDYEQYF. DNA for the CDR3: TGTGCCAGCTCACCTCACGCGGGGGACTACGAGCAGTACTTC.

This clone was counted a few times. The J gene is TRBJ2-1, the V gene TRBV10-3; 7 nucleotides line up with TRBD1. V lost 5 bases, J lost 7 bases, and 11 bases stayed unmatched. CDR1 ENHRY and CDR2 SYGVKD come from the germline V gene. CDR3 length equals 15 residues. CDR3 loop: CAISTGQELVNEQFF. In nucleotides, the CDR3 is TGTGCCATCAGTACTGGACAGGAGCTTGTGAATGAGCAGTTCTTC.

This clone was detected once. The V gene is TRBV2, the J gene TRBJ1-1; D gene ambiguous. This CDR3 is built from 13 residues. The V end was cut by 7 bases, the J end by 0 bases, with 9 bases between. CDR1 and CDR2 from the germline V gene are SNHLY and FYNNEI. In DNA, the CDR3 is TGTGCCAGCAACGGTTTCATGAACACTGAAGCTTTCTTT. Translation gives CASNGFMNTEAFF.

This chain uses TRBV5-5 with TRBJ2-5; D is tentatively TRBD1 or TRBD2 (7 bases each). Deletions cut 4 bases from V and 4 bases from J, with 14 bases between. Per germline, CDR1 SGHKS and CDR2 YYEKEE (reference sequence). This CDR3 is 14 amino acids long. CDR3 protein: CASSPQGRGETQYF. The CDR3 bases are TGTGCCAGCAGCCCACAGGGGAGGGGAGAGACCCAGTACTTC.

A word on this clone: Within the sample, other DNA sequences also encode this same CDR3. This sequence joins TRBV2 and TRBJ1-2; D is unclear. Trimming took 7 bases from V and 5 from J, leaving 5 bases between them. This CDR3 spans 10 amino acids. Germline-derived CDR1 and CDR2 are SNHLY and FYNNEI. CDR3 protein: CASKAYGYTF. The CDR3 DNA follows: TGTGCCAGCAAAGCGTATGGCTACACCTTC.

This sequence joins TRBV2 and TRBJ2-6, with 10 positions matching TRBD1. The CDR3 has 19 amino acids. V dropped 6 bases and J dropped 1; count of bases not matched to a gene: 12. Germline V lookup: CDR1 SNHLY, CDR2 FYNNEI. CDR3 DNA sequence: TGTGCCAGCAGCATATATCCGGGACAGGGGCAGTCTGGGGCCAACGTCCTGACTTTC. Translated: CASSIYPGQGQSGANVLTF.

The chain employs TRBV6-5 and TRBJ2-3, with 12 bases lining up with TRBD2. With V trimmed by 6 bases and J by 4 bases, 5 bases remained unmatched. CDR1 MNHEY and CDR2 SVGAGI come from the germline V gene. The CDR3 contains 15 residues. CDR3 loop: CASRTLAGGADTQYF. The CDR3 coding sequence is TGTGCCAGCAGGACACTAGCGGGGGGTGCAGATACGCAGTATTTT.

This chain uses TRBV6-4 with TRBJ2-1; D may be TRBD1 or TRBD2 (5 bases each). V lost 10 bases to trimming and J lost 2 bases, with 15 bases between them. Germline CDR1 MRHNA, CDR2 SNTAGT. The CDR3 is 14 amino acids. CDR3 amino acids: CATQRDPAYNEQFF. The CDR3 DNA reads TGTGCCACCCAGAGGGACCCTGCCTACAATGAGCAGTTCTTC.

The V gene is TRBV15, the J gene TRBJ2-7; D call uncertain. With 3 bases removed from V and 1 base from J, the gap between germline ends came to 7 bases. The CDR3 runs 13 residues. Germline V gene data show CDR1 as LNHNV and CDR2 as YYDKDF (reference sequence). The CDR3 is CATSRSVSYEQYF. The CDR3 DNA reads TGTGCCACCAGCAGGAGTGTATCCTACGAGCAGTACTTC.

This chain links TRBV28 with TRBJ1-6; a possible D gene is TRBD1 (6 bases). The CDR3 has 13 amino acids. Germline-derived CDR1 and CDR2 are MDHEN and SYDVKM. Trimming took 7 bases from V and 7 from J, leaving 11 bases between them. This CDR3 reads CASTLRGNSPLHF. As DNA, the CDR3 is TGTGCCAGCACTCTGAGGGGGAATTCACCCCTCCACTTT.

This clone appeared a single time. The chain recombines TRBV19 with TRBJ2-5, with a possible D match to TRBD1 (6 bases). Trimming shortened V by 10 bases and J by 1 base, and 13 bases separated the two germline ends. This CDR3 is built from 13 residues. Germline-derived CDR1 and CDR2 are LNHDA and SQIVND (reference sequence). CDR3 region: CATGKDSQETQYF. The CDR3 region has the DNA TGTGCCACTGGCAAGGACAGCCAAGAGACCCAGTACTTC.

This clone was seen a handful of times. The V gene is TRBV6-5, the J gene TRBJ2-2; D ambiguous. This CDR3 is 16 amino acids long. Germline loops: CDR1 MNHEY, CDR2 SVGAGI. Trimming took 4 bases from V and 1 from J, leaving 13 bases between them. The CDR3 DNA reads TGTGCCAGCAGTTCCCGGATGGGCGTGAACACCGGGGAGCTGTTTTTT. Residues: CASSSRMGVNTGELFF.

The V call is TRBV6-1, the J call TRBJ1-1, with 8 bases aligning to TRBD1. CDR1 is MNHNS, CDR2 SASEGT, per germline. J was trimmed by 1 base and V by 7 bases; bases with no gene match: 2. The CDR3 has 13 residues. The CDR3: CASKGQGNTEAFF. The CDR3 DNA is TGTGCCAGCAAAGGACAGGGGAACACTGAAGCTTTCTTT.